Following are 10 T cell receptor beta chains from one sample sequenced in a study of T cell changes during pregnancy in multiple sclerosis. Libraries were prepared by immunoSEQ multiplex PCR; TCRdb keeps only in-frame clonotypes and omits some of them. Of tens of thousands of clones in the sample, roughly 90% were seen once. The material sequenced was CD8+ T cells from peripheral blood mononuclear cells, taken in the third trimester of pregnancy. The receptors come from a female donor with multiple sclerosis, enrolled in a pregnancy study.

The V and J genes are TRBV9 and TRBJ1-1; TRBD1 matches 7 bases. The germline gives CDR1 SGDLS, CDR2 YYNGEE. The CDR3 sequence is 13 residues long. V shed 2 bases and J 7 bases; nucleotides not matched to a gene: 5. The chain's CDR3 is CASSVTGIGEAFF. Written as DNA, the CDR3 is TGTGCCAGCAGCGTGACAGGGATTGGTGAAGCTTTCTTT. The whole variable domain, remainder taken from reference TRBV9 and TRBJ1-1, is DSGVTQTPKHLITATGQRVTLRCSPRSGDLSVYWYQQSLDQGLQFLIQYYNGEERAKGNILERFSAQQFPDLHSELNLSSLELGDSALYFCASSVTGIGEAFFGQGTRLTVV.

The chain links TRBV14 to TRBJ2-1; the match to TRBD2 covers 8 bases. The CDR3 covers 14 residues. V lost 1 base, J lost 5 bases, and 1 base stayed unmatched. Germline values: CDR1 SGHDN, CDR2 FVKESK. The CDR3 sequence: CASSQGSGNNEQFF. Written as DNA, the CDR3 is TGTGCCAGCAGCCAAGGTAGCGGGAACAATGAGCAGTTCTTC.

This chain links TRBV28 with TRBJ1-1; D perhaps matches TRBD1 (5 bases). The CDR3 is 16 residues long. The germline gives CDR1 MDHEN, CDR2 SYDVKM. The V end lost 6 bases, the J end lost 0 bases, and 17 bases lay between the germline ends. The CDR3 loop is CASSPEEGRMNTEAFF. CDR3 in DNA: TGTGCCAGCAGCCCGGAGGAGGGACGAATGAACACTGAAGCTTTCTTT.

The chain carries TRBV9 and TRBJ1-1; TRBD1 matches at 9 bases. This CDR3 region has 14 residues. The trim removed 2 bases at V and 4 bases at J, leaving 3 bases unmatched. CDR1 is SGDLS and CDR2 is YYNGEE in the germline V gene. The CDR3 nucleotides are TGTGCCAGCAGCGTCGGGACAGGGAGCACTGAAGCTTTCTTT. This translates into CASSVGTGSTEAFF.

The gene calls are TRBV18 and TRBJ1-5, with D perhaps matching TRBD1 (5 bases). The CDR3 covers 15 residues. The V gene's germline CDR1 is KGHSH and CDR2 LQKENI. V gave up 8 bases and J gave up 4 bases, with 18 bases separating them. As DNA, the CDR3 is TGTGCCAGCGCGGGGACGGAAGGTACTAATCAGCCCCAGCATTTT. Its translation: CASAGTEGTNQPQHF.

The J gene is TRBJ2-1, the V gene TRBV19, with 11 bases lining up with TRBD1. V lost 3 bases, J lost 4 bases, and 8 bases stayed unmatched. Germline V lookup: CDR1 LNHDA, CDR2 SQIVND (reference sequence). This CDR3 spans 17 amino acids. In DNA, the CDR3 is TGTGCCAGTAGTATGACACCCGGGACAGGGGGATACAATGAGCAGTTCTTC. Encoded protein: CASSMTPGTGGYNEQFF.

The chain employs TRBV5-1 and TRBJ1-1; 7 bases are a match to TRBD1. With 3 bases clipped from V and 1 base from J, the junction kept 6 bases outside the gene matches. The CDR3 is 15 amino acids. Germline V gives CDR1 SGHRS, CDR2 YFSETQ. For the CDR3, the DNA is TGCGCCAGCAGCTCTCGACAGGGTAAGAACACTGAAGCTTTCTTT. Protein: CASSSRQGKNTEAFF.

V is TRBV10-2 and J is TRBJ1-2, with 10 bases identical to TRBD1. There are 15 residues in the CDR3. Germline trimming cut 6 bases from V and 4 bases from J; bases unmatched to any gene: 8. CDR1 and CDR2 (germline): WSHSY, SAAADI. The DNA of the CDR3 is TGCGCCAGCAGGAGACAGGGGGCGCAGGGCTATGGCTACACCTTC. This translates into CASRRQGAQGYGYTF.

This clone was seen just once. The rearrangement joins TRBV7-6 to TRBJ2-7; TRBD2 matches 7 bases. Germline trimming cut 3 bases from V and 6 bases from J; bases unmatched to any gene: 5. Germline lookup yields CDR1 SGHVS and CDR2 FNYEAQ. The CDR3 contains 13 residues. CDR3 protein: CASSFSGNREQYF. CDR3 sequence (DNA): TGTGCCAGCAGCTTCAGCGGGAACCGCGAGCAGTACTTC. The variable domain in full, completed from reference TRBV7-6 and TRBJ2-7, reads GAGVSQSPRYKVTKRGQDVALRCDPISGHVSLYWYRQALGQGPEFLTYFNYEAQQDKSGLPNDRFSAERPEGSISTLTIQRTEQRDSAMYRCASSFSGNREQYFGPGTRLTVT.

The chain combines TRBV6-5 with TRBJ1-1; D gene unclear. Germline CDR1 MNHEY, CDR2 SVGAGI. The CDR3 covers 12 residues. The V gene lost 4 bases and the J gene lost 8 bases, with 11 bases spanning the gap. CDR3 nucleotide sequence: TGTGCCAGCAGTTCCGGGATTCGGGAAGCTTTCTTT. Its translation is CASSSGIREAFF.